Here is one T cell receptor (beta chain) with its context. Its antigen is unknown. The data originate from a study of blood T cells in healthy people across ages. Study conclusions and caveats: Naive and antigen-experienced cells could not be conclusively compared, given unsorted PBMCs. Donors of long life had a larger count of naive CD4+ cells and greater diversity than aged donors. Roughly linearly, TCR beta diversity per million T cells fell as age increased. Estimates drawn from one million T cells were deemed to understate diversity.

Alongside a J-beta primer mix, a sample-barcoded 5' primer served in a second PCR lasting about 7 to 11 cycles. One entry per CDR3 protein results from TCRdb running MiXCR on the 5' RACE reads. The sample consists of about 800,000 distinct CDR3 sequences, more than 45% of them appearing once. V was pared by 5 bases and J by 4 bases, with 14 bases between. The CDR3 runs 14 residues. CDR1 and CDR2 (germline): DFQATT, SNEGSKA (reference sequence). V usage is TRBV20-1 and J usage is TRBJ1-4, with D perhaps TRBD1 (5 bases). Specimen: blood. This TCR was recovered from a man aged 30 to 39 in good health. The CDR3 nucleotides read TGCAGTGCTCTCCCAGGGCAGAGTAATGAAAAACTGTTTTTT. As protein: CSALPGQSNEKLFF.